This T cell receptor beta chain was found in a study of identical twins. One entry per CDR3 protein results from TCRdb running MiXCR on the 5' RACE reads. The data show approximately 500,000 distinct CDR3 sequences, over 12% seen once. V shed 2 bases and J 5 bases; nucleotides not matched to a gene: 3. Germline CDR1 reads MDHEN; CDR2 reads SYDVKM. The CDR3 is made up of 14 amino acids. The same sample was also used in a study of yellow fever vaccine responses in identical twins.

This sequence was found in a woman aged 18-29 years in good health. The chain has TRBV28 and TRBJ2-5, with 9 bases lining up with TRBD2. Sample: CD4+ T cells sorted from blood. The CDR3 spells CASSLGGGVETQYF. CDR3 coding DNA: TGTGCCAGCAGTTTAGGCGGGGGGGTCGAGACCCAGTACTTC.